These 28 T cell receptor beta chains were sequenced from one sample in a study of control samples from healthy donors and cancer patients. Repertoires were generated with immunoSEQ multiplex PCR, while TCRdb's copy carries only in-frame clones and drops some. The sample gives about 150,000 clones, over 85% of which show up once; approximately 6% is in the top ten. Sequenced: blood. These receptors were obtained from a man aged 40-50 years in good health.

Remarks on this clone: Other nucleotide sequences from this sample produce the same CDR3. The chain employs TRBV30 and TRBJ1-5; D gene ambiguous. The CDR3 extends over 13 amino acids. In germline, CDR1 is GTSNPN, CDR2 SVGIG (reference sequence). V was pared by 0 bases and J by 2 bases, with 5 bases between. The CDR3 DNA sequence: TGTGCCTGGAGTGTAAGGGGCAATCAGCCCCAGCATTTT. This gives the protein CAWSVRGNQPQHF.

The chain carries TRBV5-5 and TRBJ2-7; D gene ambiguous. CDR3 length: 13 amino acids. Germline V gene lookup returns CDR1 SGHKS and CDR2 YYEKEE (reference sequence). V lost 4 bases and J 6 bases, leaving 14 bases between the germline ends. The CDR3 DNA follows: TGTGCCAGCAGCCCTGCCGCACGGGCCGAGCAGTACTTC. Translation gives CASSPAARAEQYF.

This rearrangement joins TRBV30 to TRBJ1-1; the D gene is possibly TRBD1 (6 bases). The germline CDR1 and CDR2 sequences are GTSNPN and SVGIG (reference sequence). V was trimmed by 0 bases and J by 4 bases, leaving 9 bases between them. This CDR3 spans 13 amino acids. The CDR3 is CAWSVSGATEAFF. CDR3 sequence (DNA): TGTGCCTGGAGTGTATCGGGGGCCACTGAAGCTTTCTTT. Using reference TRBV30 and TRBJ1-1 for the parts outside the CDR3, the full variable domain is SQTIHQWPATLVQPVGSPLSLECTVEGTSNPNLYWYRQAAGRGLQLLFYSVGIGQISSEVPQNLSASRPQDRQFILSSKKLLLSDSGFYLCAWSVSGATEAFFGQGTRLTVV.

The chain uses TRBV19 and TRBJ1-4; D might be TRBD1 (6 bases). Trimming removed 1 base at V and 8 bases at J, with 23 bases between. This CDR3 is 18 amino acids long. CDR1 LNHDA and CDR2 SQIVND come from the germline V gene (reference sequence). CDR3 nucleotides: TGTGCCAGTAGTATAGCCTTTGGGGGCGGGACTCGACGCGAAAAACTGTTTTTT. Residues: CASSIAFGGGTRREKLFF.

The V call is TRBV24-1, the J call TRBJ1-3; tentative D call: TRBD1 (6 bases). Germline-derived CDR1 and CDR2 are KGHDR and SFDVKD. This CDR3 region has 14 residues. The V end was cut by 7 bases, the J end by 4 bases, with 13 bases between. The CDR3 here is CATSRQVWGNTIYF. The CDR3 DNA reads as TGTGCCACCAGCCGACAGGTATGGGGAAACACCATATATTTT.

The chain is built from TRBV2 and TRBJ2-5; maybe TRBD2 (5 bases). CDR3 length: 15 residues. Trimming took off 3 bases at V and 1 base at J, with 12 bases between the two ends. Per germline, CDR1 SNHLY and CDR2 FYNNEI. The CDR3 DNA reads as TGTGCCAGCAGTGACGGGCGGGCTATCCAAGAGACCCAGTACTTC. It codes for CASSDGRAIQETQYF.

The V call is TRBV5-5, the J call TRBJ1-6; 8 bases line up with TRBD1. Germline CDR1 and CDR2: SGHKS and YYEKEE (reference sequence). The junction had 7 bases not matched to a gene; V was cut back by 4 bases and J by 7 bases. The CDR3 loop spans 15 amino acids. CDR3 coding DNA: TGTGCCAGCAGCATTAGGACAGGGCGGAATTCACCCCTCCACTTT. Amino acids: CASSIRTGRNSPLHF.

The V and J genes are TRBV27 and TRBJ1-2; D might be TRBD1 (5 bases). The germline gives CDR1 MNHEY, CDR2 SMNVEV (reference sequence). Trimming pared 6 bases from V and 4 bases from J, leaving 12 bases between. CDR3 length: 13 amino acids. As DNA, the CDR3 is TGTGCCAGCAGCCCCGGGGGGGGCTATGGCTACACCTTC. The encoded protein is CASSPGGGYGYTF.

The rearrangement links TRBV27 to TRBJ1-5; the D gene is possibly TRBD1 (6 bases). The ends were cut back, 5 bases at V and 2 bases at J, with 16 bases in the middle. This CDR3 contains 16 residues. Germline assignment: CDR1 MNHEY and CDR2 SMNVEV (reference sequence). CDR3 in DNA: TGTGCCAGCAGTCCCGTTACAGGGATCGGCAATCAGCCCCAGCATTTT. Protein sequence: CASSPVTGIGNQPQHF.

Only one count was recorded for this clone. The chain combines TRBV19 with TRBJ1-5; possibly TRBD1 for D (6 bases). Germline V gives CDR1 LNHDA, CDR2 SQIVND (reference sequence). The length of the CDR3 is 14 residues. The V end was cut by 3 bases, the J end by 4 bases, with 10 bases between. The CDR3 reads CASSMRRGNQPQHF. CDR3 nucleotide sequence: TGTGCCAGTAGTATGCGGAGGGGGAATCAGCCCCAGCATTTT.

Of note for this clone: A junction boundary mismatches the germline segment, possibly from a read error. The rearrangement links TRBV27 to TRBJ2-7; D not certain. This CDR3 is 14 amino acids long. In germline, CDR1 is MNHEY, CDR2 SMNVEV (reference sequence). CDR3 residues: CQSAASPSSYEQYF. The CDR3 region has the DNA TGCCAGTCCGCGGCCAGTCCGAGTTCCTACGAGCAGTACTTC.

The chain carries TRBV19 and TRBJ1-2; a possible D gene is TRBD1 (6 bases). The CDR3 length is 15 residues. Germline-derived CDR1 and CDR2 are LNHDA and SQIVND (reference sequence). V lost 3 bases to trimming and J lost 4 bases, with 15 bases between them. CDR3 DNA sequence: TGTGCCAGTAGTATGGTCCAGGGGTTCGGCTATGGCTACACCTTC. Its translation: CASSMVQGFGYGYTF. Variable domain in full (rest from reference TRBV19 and TRBJ1-2): DGGITQSPKYLFRKEGQNVTLSCEQNLNHDAMYWYRQDPGQGLRLIYYSQIVNDFQKGDIAEGYSVSREKKESFPLTVTSAQKNPTAFYLCASSMVQGFGYGYTFGSGTRLTVV.

A single count supports this clone. The chain couples TRBV6-5 to TRBJ1-5; 7 bases match TRBD1. V was clipped by 5 bases and J by 4 bases; unmatched bases: 2. Germline CDR1 is MNHEY and CDR2 is SVGAGI. The CDR3 has 13 residues. The chain's CDR3 is CASSPTGNQPQHF. The CDR3 coding sequence is TGTGCCAGCAGTCCGACAGGGAATCAGCCCCAGCATTTT.

This sequence joins TRBV18 and TRBJ1-5, with D maybe TRBD1 (6 bases). V dropped 6 bases and J dropped 0 bases, with 18 bases sitting between them. This CDR3 spans 17 amino acids. Germline V gene data show CDR1 as KGHSH and CDR2 as LQKENI. The CDR3 sequence is CASSGGQGFTSNQPQHF. The CDR3 nucleotides are TGTGCCAGCTCTGGGGGCCAGGGCTTTACTAGCAATCAGCCCCAGCATTTT.

CDR3: CASSLGFLWGGYTF. CDR3 DNA sequence: TGTGCCAGCAGCTTAGGGTTCTTATGGGGGGGCTACACCTTC. This chain uses TRBV7-2 with TRBJ1-2; D is perhaps TRBD1 (5 bases). Germline CDR1 SGHTA, CDR2 FQGNSA. The germline V and J ends were trimmed by 1 base and 8 bases, with 14 bases remaining between them. The CDR3 contains 14 residues. Drawing the rest from reference TRBV7-2 and TRBJ1-2, the complete variable domain is GAGVSQSPSNKVTEKGKDVELRCDPISGHTALYWYRQSLGQGLEFLIYFQGNSAPDKSGLPSDRFSAERTGGSVSTLTIQRTQQEDSAVYLCASSLGFLWGGYTFGSGTRLTVV.

The chain recombines TRBV5-6 with TRBJ2-1; D unresolved. Trimming left V 3 bases short and J 5 bases short, with 9 bases between. CDR3 length: 13 amino acids. The V gene's germline CDR1 is SGHDT and CDR2 YYEEEE. CDR3 region: CASSWGTHNEQFF. CDR3 DNA sequence: TGTGCCAGCAGCTGGGGAACCCACAATGAGCAGTTCTTC.

J is TRBJ2-6 and V is TRBV2, with a tentative D call TRBD1 (6 bases). Germline loops: CDR1 SNHLY, CDR2 FYNNEI. Trimming shortened V by 8 bases and J by 0 bases, and 17 bases separated the two germline ends. This CDR3 has 17 amino acids. The CDR3 nucleotides read TGTGCCAGCGGACCTTCACAGGGATACTCTGGGGCCAACGTCCTGACTTTC. Its protein product is CASGPSQGYSGANVLTF.

This clone was seen once. The chain joins TRBV10-2 to TRBJ1-1; D ambiguous. V dropped 3 bases and J dropped 3 bases, with 11 bases sitting between them. The CDR3 is 14 residues long. Germline loops: CDR1 WSHSY, CDR2 SAAADI. The CDR3: CASSEPRWDTEAFF. The CDR3 bases are TGCGCCAGCAGTGAACCGAGATGGGACACTGAAGCTTTCTTT.

V is TRBV2 and J is TRBJ2-7; 12 positions match TRBD2. The trim removed 4 bases at V and 7 bases at J, leaving 5 bases unmatched. CDR1 is SNHLY and CDR2 is FYNNEI in the germline V gene. This CDR3 has 14 residues. The CDR3 sequence is CASSALAGGPEQYF. CDR3 DNA sequence: TGTGCCAGCAGTGCCCTAGCGGGGGGGCCGGAGCAGTACTTC.

The V call is TRBV19, the J call TRBJ2-3; perhaps D is TRBD1 or TRBD2 (5 bases each). This CDR3 spans 14 amino acids. Germline V gene data show CDR1 as LNHDA and CDR2 as SQIVND (reference sequence). V was cut by 5 bases and J by 2 bases, with 11 bases left in between. The CDR3: CASSLGRNTDTQYF. In DNA form, the CDR3 reads TGTGCCAGTAGTCTGGGACGGAACACAGATACGCAGTATTTT.

This chain uses TRBV28 with TRBJ1-1, with TRBD1 identical over 7 bases. V gave up 7 bases and J gave up 5 bases; unmatched junction bases: 7. This CDR3 is built from 13 residues. Per the germline V gene, CDR1 is MDHEN and CDR2 is SYDVKM. CDR3 sequence: CASIERGRTEAFF. Here the CDR3 DNA reads TGTGCCAGCATTGAGAGGGGGCGAACTGAAGCTTTCTTT.

The V and J genes are TRBV10-2 and TRBJ2-3; TRBD2 matches 7 bases. CDR3 length: 15 amino acids. The J segment lost 4 bases and the V segment lost 3 bases, leaving 7 bases of the junction unmatched. From germline, CDR1 is WSHSY and CDR2 SAAADI. The DNA for the CDR3 is TGCGCCAGCAGTGACAAGGCGGGGAGGGCAGATACGCAGTATTTT. Its translation is CASSDKAGRADTQYF.

The chain joins TRBV7-6 to TRBJ1-4; TRBD1 matches at 7 bases. The junction had 3 bases not matched to a gene; V was cut back by 1 base and J by 4 bases. Germline-derived CDR1 and CDR2 are SGHVS and FNYEAQ. The CDR3 totals 15 residues. The CDR3 nucleotides are TGTGCCAGCAGCTTAGGGGGACAGATTAATGAAAAACTGTTTTTT. Translating it yields CASSLGGQINEKLFF.

The chain couples TRBV20-1 to TRBJ1-4; D is unresolved. V dropped 3 bases and J dropped 8 bases, with 13 bases sitting between them. The V gene's germline CDR1 is DFQATT and CDR2 SNEGSKA (reference sequence). The CDR3 consists of 13 residues. CDR3 bases: TGCAGTGCTAGTTTCGAAGCGGGAGAAAAACTGTTTTTT. This translates into CSASFEAGEKLFF.

The chain employs TRBV10-1 and TRBJ1-2, with a tentative D call TRBD1 (5 bases). The length of the CDR3 is 14 residues. CDR1 and CDR2 from the germline V gene are WNHNN and SYGVQD (reference sequence). Trimming stripped 0 bases from V and 8 bases from J, with 13 bases between. The CDR3 nucleotides are TGCGCCAGCAGTGAGTCGACAGACCCGGAGGGCTACACCTTC. Translated, it gives CASSESTDPEGYTF.

The V and J genes are TRBV4-1 and TRBJ2-7; 9 bases line up with TRBD1. The ends lost 0 bases at V and 1 base at J; junction bases unmatched: 4. CDR1 and CDR2 from the germline V gene are MGHRA and YSYEKL. The CDR3 length is 16 residues. DNA of the CDR3: TGCGCCAGCAGCCAAGAGAGGGACAGGGCTTCCTACGAGCAGTACTTC. Its protein product is CASSQERDRASYEQYF.

The chain combines TRBV28 with TRBJ1-1; D unclear. Trimming took off 5 bases at V and 0 bases at J, with 13 bases between the two ends. Germline V gene sequence: CDR1 MDHEN, CDR2 SYDVKM. This CDR3 contains 15 residues. The CDR3 nucleotides are TGTGCCAGCAGTCAGACGCCTCTTCTGAACACTGAAGCTTTCTTT. Translating it yields CASSQTPLLNTEAFF.

The rearrangement links TRBV6-2 or TRBV6-3 to TRBJ1-5; 8 bases are shared with TRBD1. Germline CDR1 and CDR2: MNHEY and SVGEGT. There are 18 residues in the CDR3. V was pared by 2 bases and J by 5 bases, with 14 bases of the junction left unmatched. The CDR3 sequence is CASSYESGGAREDQPQHF. The CDR3 coding sequence is TGTGCCAGCAGTTACGAGTCAGGGGGCGCGCGGGAGGATCAGCCCCAGCATTTT.